These 6 T cell receptor beta chains were sequenced from one sample in a study of blood T cell repertoires in COVID-19. Assay used: immunoSEQ multiplex PCR; TCRdb lists only in-frame clones, some missing. The table has around 170,000 clones, under 80% seen once. Sequencing was done on a sample of peripheral blood. These receptors were obtained from a woman older than 75 with acute or convalescent COVID-19.

V usage is TRBV2 and J usage is TRBJ2-3, with 8 bases aligning to TRBD2. CDR3 length: 14 amino acids. Germline CDR1 is SNHLY and CDR2 is FYNNEI. V shed 2 bases and J 4 bases; nucleotides not matched to a gene: 2. DNA of the CDR3: TGTGCCAGCAGTGAACGGCGGGAGGCAGATACGCAGTATTTT. It codes for CASSERREADTQYF.

This clone has only one observation. The genes are TRBV18 and TRBJ2-1, with 10 bases identical to TRBD1. Losses at the gene ends were 5 bases for V and 5 bases for J; bases not matched to a gene: 6. This CDR3 spans 15 amino acids. Germline lookup yields CDR1 KGHSH and CDR2 LQKENI. CDR3 sequence (DNA): TGTGCCAGCTCAGAAGGGACAGGGGCCGACAATGAGCAGTTCTTC. Protein sequence: CASSEGTGADNEQFF.

This chain connects TRBV4-3 to TRBJ2-7, with 9 bases identical to TRBD1. Trimming took 4 bases from V and 5 from J; bases not matched to a gene: 6. The CDR3 is made up of 14 amino acids. Germline lookup yields CDR1 LGHNA and CDR2 YSLEER. As DNA, the CDR3 is TGCGCCAGCAGCCGGGGACAGGGAAGTAACGAGCAGTACTTC. It specifies CASSRGQGSNEQYF.

This rearrangement joins TRBV19 to TRBJ1-4, with D perhaps matching TRBD1 (5 bases). Deletions cut 3 bases from V and 6 bases from J, with 11 bases between. CDR3 size: 14 residues. Germline CDR1 and CDR2: LNHDA and SQIVND (reference sequence). CDR3 sequence (DNA): TGTGCCAGTAGTATGGGGCGCGGGGATGAAAAACTGTTTTTT. Its protein product is CASSMGRGDEKLFF.

The chain links TRBV4-1 to TRBJ2-1, with 14 bases matching TRBD2. CDR3 length: 16 residues. Trimming took 4 bases from V and 7 from J; bases not matched to a gene: 6. Germline lookup yields CDR1 MGHRA and CDR2 YSYEKL. The DNA for the CDR3 is TGCGCCAGCAGCCGGGGACTAGCGGGGGCTTGGAATGAGCAGTTCTTC. Residues: CASSRGLAGAWNEQFF.

The chain is built from TRBV6-5 and TRBJ1-1, with D possibly TRBD1 on 5 matching bases. V was pared by 6 bases and J by 1 base, with 9 bases between. Germline CDR1 and CDR2: MNHEY and SVGAGI. The CDR3 has 13 amino acids. The CDR3 DNA sequence: TGTGCCAGCAGCCTGACAGAGAACACTGAAGCTTTCTTT. This translates into CASSLTENTEAFF.